This is a list of T cell receptor beta chains from one sample in a study of blood T cell repertoires in COVID-19. TCRdb's copy holds only in-frame clones and misses some; the assay was immunoSEQ multiplex PCR. The repertoire holds about 250,000 clones, with roughly 85% as singletons. The sequenced material came from peripheral blood. All receptors come from a man aged 50 to 60 with COVID-19, enrolled during active disease. Both conserved end residues are part of each CDR3. A D gene is named only where the DNA matches it firmly. A row's size may be missing; if present it is once, few, many or a size class.

CASRSTGGSNQPQHF,TGTGCCAGCAGATCTACAGGGGGGAGCAATCAGCCCCAGCATTTT,TRBJ1-5,.,TRBV6-5,TRBD1
CASTRMDSDPENTGELFF,TGTGCCAGCACCAGGATGGACAGCGATCCTGAGAACACCGGGGAGCTGTTTTTT,TRBJ2-2,.,TRBV2,.
CASRWTGNTEAFF,TGTGCCAGCAGGTGGACAGGGAACACTGAAGCTTTCTTT,TRBJ1-1,.,TRBV6-5,TRBD1
CASSFSPTGELFF,TGCGCCAGCAGCTTCTCCCCCACCGGGGAGCTGTTTTTT,TRBJ2-2,.,TRBV5-1,.
CASLGAMHRNDYGYTF,TGTGCCAGCCTTGGGGCGATGCACAGGAACGACTATGGCTACACCTTC,TRBJ1-2,.,TRBV19,.
CASSGDSSPLHF,TGTGCCAGCAGTGGGGACAGTTCACCCCTCCACTTT,TRBJ1-6,.,TRBV27,TRBD1
CASSLEVEVNEQFF,TGTGCCAGCTCCCTAGAGGTAGAAGTCAATGAGCAGTTCTTC,TRBJ2-1,.,TRBV18,.
CASSLVAGGWEEFF,TGTGCCAGCAGCTTAGTTGCTGGGGGTTGGGAGGAGTTCTTC,TRBJ2-1,.,TRBV7-2,.
CASSSHLGGAFF,TGTGCCAGCAGTTCTCACTTGGGGGGAGCTTTCTTT,TRBJ1-1,.,TRBV12-3/TRBV12-4,.
CASSLQGQETQYF,TGTGCCAGCAGCTTGCAGGGCCAAGAGACCCAGTACTTC,TRBJ2-5,.,TRBV5-4,.
CASTPRPDNEQFF,TGTGCCAGCACCCCCAGGCCGGACAATGAGCAGTTCTTC,TRBJ2-1,.,TRBV6-5,.
CASSYSGRNTGELFF,TGTGCCAGCAGTTACTCGGGGAGGAACACCGGGGAGCTGTTTTTT,TRBJ2-2,.,TRBV6-5,.
CASSQQQGPDSPLHF,TGCGCCAGCAGCCAACAACAGGGGCCCGATTCACCCCTCCACTTT,TRBJ1-6,few,TRBV4-1,TRBD1
CASSQGPGNADTQYF,TGTGCCAGCAGCCAAGGACCGGGGAACGCAGATACGCAGTATTTT,TRBJ2-3,once,TRBV3-1/TRBV3-2,.
CASSQDSSSGANVLTF,TGCGCCAGCAGCCAGGACTCGAGCTCTGGGGCCAACGTCCTGACTTTC,TRBJ2-6,.,TRBV4-3,.
CASRRGGRSPLHF,TGTGCCAGCAGGCGGGGCGGGCGGTCACCCCTCCACTTT,TRBJ1-6,once,TRBV12-3/TRBV12-4,.
CASSIQGNEKLFF,TGTGCCAGTAGTATACAGGGAAATGAAAAACTGTTTTTT,TRBJ1-4,.,TRBV19,.
CASSQESIGTGVPYGYTF,TGCGCCAGCAGCCAAGAATCAATCGGGACAGGGGTCCCCTATGGCTACACCTTC,TRBJ1-2,.,TRBV4-1,TRBD1
CASSLAQGGHYGYTF,TGTGCCAGCAGCTTAGCGCAGGGGGGACACTATGGCTACACCTTC,TRBJ1-2,.,TRBV7-9,TRBD1
CASSYGFGDYGYTF,TGTGCCAGCAGTTACGGTTTCGGGGACTATGGCTACACCTTC,TRBJ1-2,few,TRBV6-5,.